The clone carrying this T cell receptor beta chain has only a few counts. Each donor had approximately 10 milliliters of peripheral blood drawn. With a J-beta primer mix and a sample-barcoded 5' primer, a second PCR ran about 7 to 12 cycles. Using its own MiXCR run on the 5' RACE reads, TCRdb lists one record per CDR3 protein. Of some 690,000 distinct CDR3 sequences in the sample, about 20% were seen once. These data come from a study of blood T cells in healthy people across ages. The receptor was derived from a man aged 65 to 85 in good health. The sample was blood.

The CDR3 nucleotides read TGTGCCAGCCGTACGCAAACCGGGACAGGGGGAACTGAAGCTTTCTTT. Translation: CASRTQTGTGGTEAFF. The V gene is TRBV27, the J gene TRBJ1-1; 11 bases align to TRBD1. The CDR3 is 16 residues long. The trim removed 8 bases at V and 5 bases at J, leaving 13 bases unmatched. Germline CDR1 reads MNHEY; CDR2 reads SMNVEV (reference sequence).